These T cell receptor beta chains were read from a single sample in a study of blood T cell repertoires in COVID-19. Assay used: immunoSEQ multiplex PCR; TCRdb lists only in-frame clones, some missing. The sample holds some 160,000 clones; roughly 80% are singletons and the top ten take more than 1.5%. The specimen sequenced was peripheral blood. These receptors originate from a human donor in a cohort sampled during active COVID-19. CDR3s include the opening cysteine and the closing phenylalanine or tryptophan. D genes are given only for firm matches. Some rows have no size entry. The others give once, few or many, or a class for an expanded clone.

clone_size d_call j_call v_call cdr3_aa cdr3_nt
- TRBD2 TRBJ2-1 TRBV2 CASSVGSGSNEQFF TGTGCCAGCAGCGTTGGTAGCGGGAGTAATGAGCAGTTCTTC
once - TRBJ1-3 TRBV18 CASSPESSGNTIYF TGTGCCAGCTCACCCGAGAGCTCTGGAAACACCATATATTTT
- TRBD1 TRBJ2-7 TRBV7-7 CASSLGQGGFYEQYF TGTGCTAGCAGCCTAGGACAGGGAGGTTTCTACGAGCAGTACTTC
- - TRBJ2-7 TRBV10-2 CASSESVLGEQYF TGCGCCAGCAGTGAATCGGTCCTTGGCGAGCAGTACTTC
once TRBD1 TRBJ2-3 TRBV7-2 CASSLLTGGTDTQYF TGTGCCAGCAGCTTATTAACAGGGGGGACAGATACGCAGTATTTT
- - TRBJ2-7 TRBV10-2 CASSDSNSYEQYF TGCGCCAGCAGTGATTCCAACAGCTACGAGCAGTACTTC
- - TRBJ2-1 TRBV4-2 CASSQDPSEPYNEQFF TGTGCCAGCAGCCAAGATCCTAGCGAGCCCTACAATGAGCAGTTCTTC
- - TRBJ1-5 TRBV7-2 CASSFYIDNQPQHF TGTGCCAGCAGTTTTTATATAGACAATCAGCCCCAGCATTTT
- TRBD1 TRBJ1-2 TRBV27 CASSPLGDRDYGYTF TGTGCCAGCAGTCCGCTGGGAGACAGGGACTATGGCTACACCTTC
- - TRBJ2-1 TRBV21-1 CASSKKLDEQFF TGTGCCAGCAGCAAGAAACTGGATGAGCAGTTCTTC
- TRBD1 TRBJ1-5 TRBV19 CASRGFRDRGNQPQHF TGTGCCAGTAGGGGGTTTCGGGACAGGGGAAATCAGCCCCAGCATTTT
- - TRBJ2-7 TRBV7-3 CASSGGGNYEQYF TGTGCCAGCAGCGGGGGAGGAAACTACGAGCAGTACTTC
- TRBD1 TRBJ2-2 TRBV7-9 CASSWDSLLAGELFF TGTGCCAGCAGCTGGGACAGCCTCCTAGCCGGGGAGCTGTTTTTT
- - TRBJ2-7 TRBV4-2 CASSQELTVTGEQYF TGTGCCAGCAGCCAAGAGTTAACGGTAACGGGGGAGCAGTACTTC
- - TRBJ2-7 TRBV6-1 CASSEGEGARKQYF TGTGCCAGCAGTGAAGGTGAGGGAGCAAGGAAGCAGTACTTC
once - TRBJ2-7 TRBV5-1 CASGGENSYEQYF TGCGCCAGCGGCGGTGAGAATTCCTACGAGCAGTACTTC
- - TRBJ1-2 TRBV7-2 CASSPSGRVYGYTF TGTGCCAGCAGCCCCTCCGGCAGGGTCTATGGCTACACCTTC
- - TRBJ1-3 TRBV19 CASAGQKRDTIYF TGTGCCAGCGCCGGCCAGAAGCGCGACACCATATATTTT
- - TRBJ2-7 TRBV6-6 CASRIRVSYEQYF TGTGCCAGTAGAATCAGGGTCTCCTACGAGCAGTACTTC
- - TRBJ2-4 TRBV24-1 CATSDSAGARAKNIQYF TGTGCCACCAGTGACTCCGCGGGGGCGAGGGCCAAAAACATTCAGTACTTC
- - TRBJ1-6 TRBV6-5 CASSSGGSPLHF TGTGCCAGCAGTAGCGGTGGTTCACCCCTCCACTTT
few TRBD1 TRBJ2-2 TRBV10-3 CAISVPQGAEGTGELFF TGTGCCATCAGTGTCCCCCAGGGGGCTGAGGGCACCGGGGAGCTGTTTTTT
- - TRBJ2-5 TRBV6-2/TRBV6-3 CASSPGAGIQETQYF TGTGCCAGCAGCCCGGGGGCAGGGATCCAAGAGACCCAGTACTTC
- TRBD2 TRBJ2-5 TRBV6-2/TRBV6-3 CASSYSIRLAARAPQETQYF TGTGCCAGCAGTTACTCGATCAGACTAGCGGCAAGGGCCCCCCAAGAGACCCAGTACTTC
- - TRBJ1-6 TRBV15 CATSRDLGGPYNSPLHF TGTGCCACCAGCAGAGATCTCGGGGGGCCCTATAATTCACCCCTCCACTTT
- - TRBJ2-3 TRBV12-5 CASGLRGSTDTQYF TGTGCTAGTGGTTTGCGGGGTAGCACAGATACGCAGTATTTT
- - TRBJ2-4 TRBV11-3 CASSPDSRGIQYF TGTGCCAGCAGCCCTGACTCCCGGGGCATTCAGTACTTC
- - TRBJ2-7 TRBV7-3 CASSLHGGGSYEQYF TGTGCCAGCAGCTTACATGGCGGCGGCTCCTATGAGCAGTACTTC
- TRBD1 TRBJ1-5 TRBV5-1 CASSEWTGANQPQHF TGCGCCAGCAGCGAGTGGACAGGGGCTAATCAGCCCCAGCATTTT
- - TRBJ1-6 TRBV5-4 CASSRATGDRSPLHF TGTGCCAGCAGCCGAGCGACAGGAGACCGATCACCCCTCCACTTT
- - TRBJ2-6 TRBV19 CASSRGSSGANVLTF TGTGCCAGTAGTAGAGGGAGCTCTGGGGCCAACGTCCTGACTTTC
few TRBD1 TRBJ2-7 TRBV5-1 CASSSGGYEQYF TGCGCCAGCAGCTCAGGGGGCTACGAGCAGTACTTC
- - TRBJ2-5 TRBV7-3 CASSLSPGETQYF TGTGCCAGCAGCTTAAGTCCGGGGGAGACCCAGTACTTC
- - TRBJ1-1 TRBV7-2 CASSLERLNTEAFF TGTGCCAGCAGCTTAGAGCGCCTGAACACTGAAGCTTTCTTT
- TRBD2 TRBJ2-7 TRBV5-4 CASSLPGGAGYEQYF TGTGCCAGCAGCTTACCCGGAGGAGCGGGGTACGAGCAGTACTTC
- - TRBJ2-4 TRBV29-1 CSALGAVPKNIQYF TGCAGCGCACTAGGAGCGGTGCCCAAAAACATTCAGTACTTC
- TRBD2 TRBJ2-3 TRBV4-3 CASSRSIGAGADTQYF TGCGCCAGCAGCCGATCAATTGGAGCGGGGGCAGATACGCAGTATTTT
- TRBD1 TRBJ1-3 TRBV28 CATMDRPTGNTIYF TGTGCCACCATGGACAGGCCCACTGGAAACACCATATATTTT
- TRBD1 TRBJ2-7 TRBV5-1 CASSLATGGEQYF TGCGCCAGCAGCTTGGCGACAGGGGGAGAGCAGTACTTC
- TRBD2 TRBJ2-7 TRBV7-2 CASSSWTSGSNEQYF TGTGCCAGCAGCTCCTGGACTAGCGGGAGCAACGAGCAGTACTTC
- - TRBJ2-3 TRBV20-1 CSASKTSLSTDTQYF TGCAGTGCTAGTAAAACTAGCCTAAGCACAGATACGCAGTATTTT
- - TRBJ2-2 TRBV6-4 CASSVMGAPNTGELFF TGTGCCAGCAGTGTTATGGGGGCACCGAACACCGGGGAGCTGTTTTTT
- - TRBJ1-1 TRBV11-1 CASSSRSTLNTEAFF TGTGCCAGCAGCTCACGTAGCACACTGAACACTGAAGCTTTCTTT
- TRBD2 TRBJ2-7 TRBV6-5 CASRPGASGFYEQYF TGTGCCAGCAGGCCTGGGGCTAGCGGGTTCTACGAGCAGTACTTC
- - TRBJ1-2 TRBV19 CASSPHRTNYGYTF TGTGCCAGTAGTCCTCACAGGACTAACTATGGCTACACCTTC
- TRBD1 TRBJ1-2 TRBV28 CASAPGAGGLLYGYTF TGTGCCAGCGCCCCCGGGGCAGGGGGCCTCCTCTATGGCTACACCTTC
- - TRBJ1-6 TRBV28 CASSLIDTQRINSPLHF TGTGCCAGCAGTTTAATCGACACGCAACGCATCAATTCACCCCTCCACTTT
- TRBD1 TRBJ1-1 TRBV6-2/TRBV6-3 CASSYVEGQGKNTEAFF TGTGCCAGCAGTTACGTCGAAGGACAGGGGAAGAACACTGAAGCTTTCTTT
- - TRBJ2-6 TRBV29-1 CSVEDPLTYRVGANVLTF TGCAGCGTTGAAGACCCCTTAACCTACAGGGTTGGGGCCAACGTCCTGACTTTC
- TRBD1 TRBJ1-2 TRBV9 CASSPRQGHHYGYTF TGTGCCAGCAGCCCCAGACAGGGGCATCACTATGGCTACACCTTC
- TRBD2 TRBJ2-1 TRBV3-1/TRBV3-2 CASSPLASGYEQFF TGTGCCAGCAGCCCCCTGGCTAGCGGATATGAGCAGTTCTTC
- - TRBJ1-2 TRBV28 CASTIKEGASYTF TGTGCCAGCACCATTAAGGAAGGAGCCTCCTACACCTTC
- TRBD1 TRBJ1-5 TRBV15 CATSDRDRGRGDQPQHF TGTGCCACCAGCGACCGGGACAGGGGGCGCGGGGATCAGCCCCAGCATTTT